This entry lists 7 T cell receptor beta chains sequenced from one sample in a study of blood T cell repertoires in COVID-19. Here immunoSEQ multiplex PCR was the method, and the copy in TCRdb shows in-frame clones only, minus some. The top ten clones hold more than 6.5% of a sample with 100,000 to 150,000 clones, approximately 83% of them seen once. The source material was peripheral blood. These receptors were collected from a man older than 75 with active or convalescent COVID-19.

This clone was observed once. V usage is TRBV7-2 and J usage is TRBJ2-3; 8 nucleotides agree with TRBD2. CDR1 and CDR2 from the germline V gene are SGHTA and FQGNSA. J was trimmed by 4 bases and V by 1 base; bases with no gene match: 4. This CDR3 comprises 15 residues. CDR3 DNA: TGTGCCAGCAGCTTAGTAGCGGGGAACCCAGATACGCAGTATTTT. Translation: CASSLVAGNPDTQYF.

The chain recombines TRBV24-1 with TRBJ1-4; 7 bases line up with TRBD1. V was clipped by 3 bases and J by 12 bases; unmatched bases: 12. This CDR3 is built from 15 residues. Per germline, CDR1 KGHDR and CDR2 SFDVKD. The CDR3 DNA reads as TGTGCCACCAGTGATACAGGGACAGACGCCGACCAACTGTTTTTT. Protein product: CATSDTGTDADQLFF.

The chain has TRBV28 and TRBJ1-5, with D unresolved. Germline assignment: CDR1 MDHEN and CDR2 SYDVKM. The CDR3 has 13 amino acids. V shed 5 bases and J shed 7 bases, with 12 bases lying between them. The CDR3 protein is CASSTTLEQPQHF. The CDR3 region has the DNA TGTGCCAGCAGTACTACACTAGAACAGCCCCAGCATTTT.

The CDR3 sequence: CASRPGQGNTGELFF. DNA of the CDR3: TGCGCCAGTAGACCGGGACAGGGTAACACCGGGGAGCTGTTTTTT. V usage is TRBV5-1 and J usage is TRBJ2-2, with 9 bases identical to TRBD1. V shed 8 bases and J 2 bases; nucleotides not matched to a gene: 7. The germline V gene encodes CDR1 SGHRS and CDR2 YFSETQ. The CDR3 covers 15 residues.

The chain has TRBV28 and TRBJ1-4; D may be TRBD1 (5 bases). Germline V gives CDR1 MDHEN, CDR2 SYDVKM. Deletions cut 3 bases from V and 10 bases from J, with 18 bases between. This CDR3 has 15 amino acids. CDR3 in amino acids: CASSFPRVGSGKLFF. CDR3 in DNA: TGTGCCAGCAGTTTTCCCAGGGTCGGATCAGGAAAACTGTTTTTT.

The chain links TRBV3-1 (or the pseudogene TRBV3-2) to TRBJ1-5; TRBD1 agrees at 8 bases. The junction had 0 bases not matched to a gene; V was cut back by 4 bases and J by 4 bases. The germline V gene encodes CDR1 LGHDT and CDR2 YNNKEL (reference sequence). The CDR3 is made up of 13 amino acids. CDR3 loop: CASSRDRNQPQHF. CDR3 coding DNA: TGTGCCAGCAGCCGGGACAGGAATCAGCCCCAGCATTTT.

J is TRBJ1-4 and V is TRBV7-9; TRBD1 matches 7 bases. This CDR3 has 15 residues. The germline CDR1 and CDR2 sequences are SEHNR and FQNEAQ (reference sequence). The V segment lost 1 base and the J segment 4 bases; nucleotides outside the gene matches: 3. The CDR3 here is CASSLGGTDNEKLFF. The CDR3 DNA follows: TGTGCCAGCAGCTTAGGCGGGACAGATAATGAAAAACTGTTTTTT.